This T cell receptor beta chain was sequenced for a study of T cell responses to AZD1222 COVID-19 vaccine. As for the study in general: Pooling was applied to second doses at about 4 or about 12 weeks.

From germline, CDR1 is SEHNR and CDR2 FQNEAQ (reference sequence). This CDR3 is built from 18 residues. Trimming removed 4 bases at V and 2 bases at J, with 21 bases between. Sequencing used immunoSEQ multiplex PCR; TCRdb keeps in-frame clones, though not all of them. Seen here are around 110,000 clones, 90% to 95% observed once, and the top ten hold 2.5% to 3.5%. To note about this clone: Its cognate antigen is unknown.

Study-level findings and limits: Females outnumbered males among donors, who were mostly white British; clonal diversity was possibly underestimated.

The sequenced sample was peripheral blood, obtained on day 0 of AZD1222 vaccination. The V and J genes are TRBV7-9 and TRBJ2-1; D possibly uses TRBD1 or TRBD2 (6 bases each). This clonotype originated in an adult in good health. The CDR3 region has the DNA TGTGCCAGCAGCTCCGGGGGCAGCGGAGGGAGGACCTACAATGAGCAGTTCTTC. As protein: CASSSGGSGGRTYNEQFF.